This is a list of T cell receptor beta chains from one sample in a study of T cells after yellow fever vaccination. TCRdb ran MiXCR on the 5' RACE reads and lists one entry per CDR3 protein. The top ten clones hold roughly 41% of a sample with tens of thousands of distinct CDR3 sequences, 7.5% to 8% of them seen once. The material sequenced was CD8+ T cells sorted from PBMCs, taken on the day of the yellow fever booster vaccination. These receptor sequences come from a man aged 25 to 45 who received the YFV17D yellow fever vaccine. Both conserved end residues are part of each CDR3. The D gene is left open where the match is weak. Rows may omit the clone size; those that give it use once, few, many or a size class.

D: TRBD2; J: TRBJ2-3; size: few; length: 19; V: TRBV27; DNA: TGTGCCAGCAGTCCGATCGGACTAGCGGGAGCTACTAGCACAGATACGCAGTATTTT; CDR3: CASSPIGLAGATSTDTQYF
D: -; J: TRBJ2-2; size: few; length: 14; V: TRBV4-3; DNA: TGCGCCAGCAGCCAAGATTCCGACACCGGGGAGCTGTTTTTT; CDR3: CASSQDSDTGELFF
D: -; J: TRBJ2-1; size: -; length: 10; V: TRBV20-1; DNA: TGCAGTGCCAAATACAATGAGCAGTTCTTC; CDR3: CSAKYNEQFF
D: TRBD1; J: TRBJ2-7; size: -; length: 12; V: TRBV5-1; DNA: TGCGCCAGCAGCCTCGGACAGGAGGAGCAGTACTTC; CDR3: CASSLGQEEQYF
D: -; J: TRBJ1-5; size: few; length: 14; V: TRBV4-3; DNA: TGCGCCAGCAGCCAAGATCATGCAGGCCAGCCCCAGCATTTT; CDR3: CASSQDHAGQPQHF
D: -; J: TRBJ1-1; size: few; length: 15; V: TRBV5-1; DNA: TGCGCCAGCAGCACGGGGAGCGGCGCAAATACTGAAGCTTTCTTT; CDR3: CASSTGSGANTEAFF
D: -; J: TRBJ1-1; size: many; length: 12; V: TRBV7-2; DNA: TGTGCCAGCAGCCCAAACCCAGGGGAAGCTTTCTTT; CDR3: CASSPNPGEAFF
D: TRBD1; J: TRBJ2-5; size: many; length: 14; V: TRBV15; DNA: TGTGCCACCCTCGAAGGGGGCGACCCAGAGACCCAGTACTTC; CDR3: CATLEGGDPETQYF
D: TRBD1; J: TRBJ2-2; size: few; length: 15; V: TRBV5-5; DNA: TGTGCCAGCAGCCCGGCCTCAGGGGGCACCGGGGAGCTGTTTTTT; CDR3: CASSPASGGTGELFF
D: -; J: TRBJ1-4; size: many; length: 15; V: TRBV27; DNA: TGTGCCAGCAGTCCGGGGACAACCTCTAATGAAAAACTGTTTTTT; CDR3: CASSPGTTSNEKLFF
D: -; J: TRBJ2-3; size: -; length: 13; V: TRBV29-1; DNA: TGCAGCGTTGAAACGGGAGAACCGGATACGCAGTATTTT; CDR3: CSVETGEPDTQYF
D: -; J: TRBJ2-5; size: many; length: 15; V: TRBV7-9; DNA: TGTGCCAGCAGCTTAGCGATACTGTTACAAGAGACCCAGTACTTC; CDR3: CASSLAILLQETQYF
D: -; J: TRBJ2-6; size: few; length: 16; V: TRBV4-3; DNA: TGCGCCAGCAGCCAAGGGCTCACAGCTGGGGCCAACGTCCTGACTTTC; CDR3: CASSQGLTAGANVLTF
D: -; J: TRBJ2-6; size: -; length: 17; V: TRBV18; DNA: TGTGCCAGCTCGTCTATCCCAGGGTTCTCTGGGGCCAACGTCCTGACTTTC; CDR3: CASSSIPGFSGANVLTF
D: -; J: TRBJ2-7; size: -; length: 12; V: TRBV7-9; DNA: TGTGCCAGCACCCCGGATTCCTACGAGCAGTACTTC; CDR3: CASTPDSYEQYF
D: -; J: TRBJ2-3; size: -; length: 13; V: TRBV28; DNA: TGTGCCAGCAGTCTTAACTACAGAGATACGCAGTATTTT; CDR3: CASSLNYRDTQYF
D: -; J: TRBJ2-1; size: many; length: 13; V: TRBV10-3; DNA: TGTGCCAGCGGGTCCAACACCTACAATGAGCAGTTCTTC; CDR3: CASGSNTYNEQFF
D: TRBD1; J: TRBJ2-1; size: few; length: 15; V: TRBV7-9; DNA: TGTGCCAGCAGCTTAGGCCCGGGACAGGTCGATGAGCAGTTCTTC; CDR3: CASSLGPGQVDEQFF
D: TRBD1; J: TRBJ2-1; size: many; length: 12; V: TRBV9; DNA: TGTGCCAGCAGCGGGGACAGCAATGAGCAGTTCTTC; CDR3: CASSGDSNEQFF
D: -; J: TRBJ2-5; size: -; length: 14; V: TRBV6-2/TRBV6-3; DNA: TGTGCCAGCAGTGGAGGGACTGCCGACGGGGCCCAGTACTTC; CDR3: CASSGGTADGAQYF
D: TRBD1; J: TRBJ2-7; size: few; length: 15; V: TRBV7-9; DNA: TGTGCCAGCAGACACCCTCAGGGGGTCATCAACGAGCAGTACTTC; CDR3: CASRHPQGVINEQYF
D: TRBD1; J: TRBJ2-7; size: few; length: 16; V: TRBV5-1; DNA: TGCGCCAGCAGCTTGGACGCCGGGACAGCGTCCTACGAGCAGTACTTC; CDR3: CASSLDAGTASYEQYF
D: -; J: TRBJ2-5; size: -; length: 16; V: TRBV27; DNA: TGTGCCAGCAGACGTTTGGGGGGCGCGGATCAAGAGACCCAGTACTTC; CDR3: CASRRLGGADQETQYF
D: -; J: TRBJ2-3; size: few; length: 17; V: TRBV6-5; DNA: TGTGCCAGCAGTTATCTGCCCCTCCCGACCGGGACAGATACGCAGTATTTT; CDR3: CASSYLPLPTGTDTQYF
D: -; J: TRBJ2-3; size: -; length: 11; V: TRBV28; DNA: TGTGCCAGCACCTTAGGAGATACGCAGTATTTT; CDR3: CASTLGDTQYF
D: -; J: TRBJ1-3; size: -; length: 13; V: TRBV29-1; DNA: TGCAGCGTTGAAGAAGGGGCCGGAAACACCATATATTTT; CDR3: CSVEEGAGNTIYF
D: TRBD2; J: TRBJ2-5; size: -; length: 16; V: TRBV6-2/TRBV6-3; DNA: TGTGCCACCACTTGGGGGGTAGCGGGAAACTTGGAGACCCAGTACTTC; CDR3: CATTWGVAGNLETQYF
D: -; J: TRBJ1-1; size: many; length: 12; V: TRBV29-1; DNA: TGCAGCGTTATGACAGCCTACACTGAAGCTTTCTTT; CDR3: CSVMTAYTEAFF
D: -; J: TRBJ2-7; size: many; length: 12; V: TRBV29-1; DNA: TGCAGCGCGACCGAAAGCTCCTACGAGCAGTACTTC; CDR3: CSATESSYEQYF
D: TRBD2; J: TRBJ2-1; size: few; length: 16; V: TRBV7-8; DNA: TGTGCCAGCAGCGCAAGTACCGGGACTAGCTACAATGAGCAGTTCTTC; CDR3: CASSASTGTSYNEQFF
D: TRBD2; J: TRBJ2-1; size: many; length: 18; V: TRBV5-1; DNA: TGCGCCAGCAGCTTGGCCTTACTAGCGGGAGCTCCATACAATGAGCAGTTCTTC; CDR3: CASSLALLAGAPYNEQFF
D: -; J: TRBJ2-3; size: -; length: 14; V: TRBV15; DNA: TGTGCCACCAGCTTTCGGACAGACACAGATACGCAGTATTTT; CDR3: CATSFRTDTDTQYF
D: -; J: TRBJ2-1; size: many; length: 12; V: TRBV7-3; DNA: TGTGCCAGCAGCTGGGGGACCAATGAGCAGTTCTTC; CDR3: CASSWGTNEQFF
D: -; J: TRBJ2-3; size: many; length: 12; V: TRBV12-3/TRBV12-4; DNA: TGTGCCAGCAGTTCCGGCACAGATACGCAGTATTTT; CDR3: CASSSGTDTQYF
D: TRBD1; J: TRBJ1-5; size: -; length: 14; V: TRBV7-9; DNA: TGTGCCAGCAGCTCCTGGACAGGAGATCAGCCCCAGCATTTT; CDR3: CASSSWTGDQPQHF
D: -; J: TRBJ2-1; size: few; length: 15; V: TRBV20-1; DNA: TGCAGTGCTTTCCGGGCCGGGACTTCGCACAATGAGCAGTTCTTC; CDR3: CSAFRAGTSHNEQFF
D: TRBD2; J: TRBJ2-7; size: few; length: 16; V: TRBV3-1; DNA: TGTGCCAGCAGCCAGATCCTAGCGGGCCTTTCCTACGAGCAGTACTTC; CDR3: CASSQILAGLSYEQYF